This entry concerns a single T cell receptor (beta chain). CDR1 LNHDA and CDR2 SQIVND come from the germline V gene (reference sequence). CDR3 length: 15 residues. V was trimmed by 4 bases and J by 9 bases, leaving 21 bases between them. The data stem from a study of blood T cell repertoires in COVID-19. Across the study: The samples span acute and convalescent COVID-19 from the United States, Italy and Spain. Nucleic acid was either cDNA or gDNA, and it came from T cells, B-cell-depleted T cells, or PBMCs.

In the authors' methods: Reference gene primer amplification gave estimated nucleated cell counts. Only in-frame clones appear in the TCRdb table, and some are missing; sequencing was by immunoSEQ multiplex PCR. V and J calls plus clone size are reproduced from that table; the DNA served to infer D and trimming. The repertoire holds approximately 77,000 clones, with 70% to 90% as singletons. V gene TRBV19 combines with J gene TRBJ2-5; tentatively, D is TRBD1 (5 bases). Material for sequencing was peripheral blood. The origin of this receptor is a middle-aged man with active COVID-19. CDR3 nucleotide sequence: TGTGCCAGTAGTACCTCAAGGGGTCTTTTGTGGTCCCAGTACTTC. Protein sequence: CASSTSRGLLWSQYF.